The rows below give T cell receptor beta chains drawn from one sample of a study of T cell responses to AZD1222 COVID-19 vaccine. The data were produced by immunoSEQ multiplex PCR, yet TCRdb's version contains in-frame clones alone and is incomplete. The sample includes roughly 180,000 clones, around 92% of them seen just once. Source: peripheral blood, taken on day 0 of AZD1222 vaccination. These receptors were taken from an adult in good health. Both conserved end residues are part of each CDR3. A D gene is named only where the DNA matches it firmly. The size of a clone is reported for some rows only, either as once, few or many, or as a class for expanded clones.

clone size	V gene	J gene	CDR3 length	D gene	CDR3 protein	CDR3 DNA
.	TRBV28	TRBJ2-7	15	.	CASSLGGTVSYEQYF	TGTGCCAGCAGTTTGGGCGGGACGGTCTCCTACGAGCAGTACTTC
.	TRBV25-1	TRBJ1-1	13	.	CASSEDSPREAFF	TGTGCCAGCAGTGAGGACAGCCCGAGGGAAGCTTTCTTT
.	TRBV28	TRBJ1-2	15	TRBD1	CASSLMDRDGKGYTF	TGTGCCAGCAGTTTAATGGACAGGGACGGCAAAGGCTACACCTTC
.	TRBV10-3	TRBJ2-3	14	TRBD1	CAISESQGADTQYF	TGTGCCATCAGTGAGTCCCAGGGGGCAGATACGCAGTATTTT
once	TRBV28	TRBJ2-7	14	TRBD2	CASSGTSGTLEQYF	TGTGCCAGCAGTGGGACTAGCGGGACCCTAGAGCAGTACTTC
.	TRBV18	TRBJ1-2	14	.	CASSPQGRDYGYTF	TGTGCCAGCTCACCCCAGGGACGGGACTATGGCTACACCTTC
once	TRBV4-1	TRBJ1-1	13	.	CASSQLPGGSAFF	TGCGCCAGCAGCCAACTCCCGGGGGGTTCGGCTTTCTTT
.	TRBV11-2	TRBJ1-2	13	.	CASSLTTGNGYTF	TGTGCCAGCAGCTTAACCACAGGGAATGGCTACACCTTC
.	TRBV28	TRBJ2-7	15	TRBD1	CASSLGTGAYYEQYF	TGTGCCAGCAGTTTAGGGACAGGGGCCTACTACGAGCAGTACTTC
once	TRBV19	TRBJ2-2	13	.	CASTRGAFGELFF	TGTGCCAGTACCCGGGGGGCGTTTGGGGAGCTGTTTTTT
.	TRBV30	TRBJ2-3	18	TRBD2	CAWSTGTSGRSSTDTQYF	TGTGCCTGGAGTACCGGGACTAGCGGGAGGTCAAGCACAGATACGCAGTATTTT
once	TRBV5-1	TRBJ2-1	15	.	CASSLASGTYNEQFF	TGCGCCAGCAGCTTGGCCAGCGGAACCTACAATGAGCAGTTCTTC
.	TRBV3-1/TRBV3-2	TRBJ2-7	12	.	CASGHPAGEQYF	TGTGCCAGCGGCCATCCGGCGGGCGAGCAGTACTTC
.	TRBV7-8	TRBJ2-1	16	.	CASSPYGTLTYNEQFF	TGTGCCAGCAGCCCATACGGGACCCTTACCTACAATGAGCAGTTCTTC
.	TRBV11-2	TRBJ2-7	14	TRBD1	CASSLGTGAYEQYF	TGTGCCAGCAGCTTGGGGACAGGGGCCTACGAGCAGTACTTC
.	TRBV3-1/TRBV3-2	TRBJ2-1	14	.	CASSQVPPSNEQFF	TGTGCCAGCAGCCAAGTTCCCCCTTCGAATGAGCAGTTCTTC
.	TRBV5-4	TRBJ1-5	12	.	CASSFGNQPQHF	TGTGCCAGCAGCTTCGGGAATCAGCCCCAGCATTTT
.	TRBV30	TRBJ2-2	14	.	CAWRGWGATGELFF	TGTGCCTGGCGGGGATGGGGGGCCACCGGGGAGCTGTTTTTT
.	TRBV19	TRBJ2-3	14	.	CASTGQAGTDTQYF	TGTGCCAGTACGGGCCAAGCCGGCACAGATACGCAGTATTTT
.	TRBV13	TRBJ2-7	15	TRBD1	CASSSLRDRAYEQYF	TGTGCCAGCAGCTCCCTCCGGGACAGGGCCTACGAGCAGTACTTC
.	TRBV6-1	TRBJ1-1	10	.	CASSEEGVFF	TGTGCCAGCAGTGAAGAGGGGGTTTTCTTT
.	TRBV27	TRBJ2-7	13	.	CASSFGETYEQYF	TGTGCCAGCAGTTTTGGGGAAACCTACGAGCAGTACTTC
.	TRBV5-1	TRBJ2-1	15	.	CASSSGTRYYNEQFF	TGCGCCAGCAGCTCCGGGACTCGATACTACAATGAGCAGTTCTTC
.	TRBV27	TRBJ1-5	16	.	CASSLFSGGGGQPQHF	TGTGCCAGCAGTTTATTTTCTGGGGGCGGGGGTCAGCCCCAGCATTTT
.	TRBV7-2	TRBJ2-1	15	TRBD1	CASSRRDRGNNEQFF	TGTGCCAGCAGCAGACGGGACAGGGGGAACAATGAGCAGTTCTTC
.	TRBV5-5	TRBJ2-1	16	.	CASSSTGGSSYNEQFF	TGTGCCAGCAGCTCGACGGGCGGCAGCTCCTACAATGAGCAGTTCTTC
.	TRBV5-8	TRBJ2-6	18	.	CASSLGPGHSSGANVLTF	TGTGCCAGCAGCTTGGGTCCGGGACACTCCTCTGGGGCCAACGTCCTGACTTTC
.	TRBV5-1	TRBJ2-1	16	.	CASSSTGQKTRGEQFF	TGCGCCAGCAGCTCCACCGGACAGAAAACACGGGGTGAGCAGTTCTTC
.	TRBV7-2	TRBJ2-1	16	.	CASTQLPRLSYNEQFF	TGTGCCAGCACCCAATTACCACGCCTCTCCTACAATGAGCAGTTCTTC
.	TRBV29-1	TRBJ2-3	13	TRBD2	CSDNSGRAGTQYF	TGCAGCGACAATAGCGGGAGGGCCGGTACGCAGTATTTT
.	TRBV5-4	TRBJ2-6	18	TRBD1	CASSLGRGPYSGANVLTF	TGTGCCAGCAGCTTAGGCAGGGGGCCTTACTCTGGGGCCAACGTCCTGACTTTC
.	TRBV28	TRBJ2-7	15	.	CASSPGLGSSYEQYF	TGTGCCAGCAGTCCTGGACTGGGGAGCTCCTACGAGCAGTACTTC
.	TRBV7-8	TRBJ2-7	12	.	CASSLVSYEQYF	TGTGCCAGCAGCTTAGTCAGTTACGAGCAGTACTTC
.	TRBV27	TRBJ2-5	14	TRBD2	CATQLAGGRETQYF	TGTGCCACCCAACTAGCGGGAGGGAGGGAGACCCAGTACTTC
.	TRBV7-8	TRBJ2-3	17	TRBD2	CASSDPGTSGRADTQYF	TGTGCCAGCAGCGACCCGGGGACTAGCGGGAGGGCAGATACGCAGTATTTT
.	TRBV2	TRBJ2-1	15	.	CASSLAESSYNEQFF	TGTGCCAGCAGTTTAGCGGAGAGCTCCTACAATGAGCAGTTCTTC
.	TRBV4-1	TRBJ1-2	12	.	CASSQDSHGYTF	TGCGCCAGCAGCCAGGACAGCCATGGCTACACCTTC
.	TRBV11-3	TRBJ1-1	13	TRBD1	CASSPGGLAEAFF	TGTGCCAGCAGCCCAGGGGGGCTCGCTGAAGCTTTCTTT
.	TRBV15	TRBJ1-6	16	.	CATSRGLTGYNSPLHF	TGTGCCACCAGCAGAGGCCTCACCGGCTATAATTCACCCCTCCACTTT
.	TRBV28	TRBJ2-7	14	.	CASSYSGPPYEQYF	TGTGCCAGCAGTTATAGCGGACCTCCCTACGAGCAGTACTTC
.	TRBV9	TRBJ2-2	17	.	CASSVEWHSTSTGELFF	TGTGCCAGCAGCGTAGAGTGGCACAGCACATCCACCGGGGAGCTGTTTTTT
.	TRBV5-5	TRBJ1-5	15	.	CASSLTTYSNQPQHF	TGTGCCAGCAGCCTGACAACATATAGCAATCAGCCCCAGCATTTT
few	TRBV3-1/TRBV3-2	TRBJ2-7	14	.	CASSPWRGPYEQYF	TGTGCCAGCAGCCCCTGGCGGGGGCCCTACGAGCAGTACTTC
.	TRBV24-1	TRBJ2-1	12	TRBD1	CATSEDPGQTIF	TGTGCCACCAGTGAAGACCCGGGACAGACCATCTTC
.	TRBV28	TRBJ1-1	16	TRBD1	CASSPGTGRFTAEAFF	TGTGCCAGCAGTCCGGGGACAGGGAGATTTACGGCTGAAGCTTTCTTT
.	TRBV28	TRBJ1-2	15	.	CASSLMGVFNYGYTF	TGTGCCAGCAGTTTAATGGGGGTGTTCAACTATGGCTACACCTTC
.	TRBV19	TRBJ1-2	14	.	CASSSAQGLSGYTF	TGTGCCAGTAGTTCGGCGCAGGGTCTAAGTGGCTACACCTTC
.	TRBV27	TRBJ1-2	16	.	CASSPSPPPFYYGYTF	TGTGCCAGCAGTCCATCGCCCCCACCGTTCTACTATGGCTACACCTTC
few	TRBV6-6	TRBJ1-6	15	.	CASSYGPGYNSPLHF	TGTGCCAGCAGTTACGGTCCGGGATATAATTCACCCCTCCACTTT
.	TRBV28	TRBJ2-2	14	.	CASSLGPNTGELFF	TGTGCCAGCAGTTTAGGTCCGAACACCGGGGAGCTGTTTTTT
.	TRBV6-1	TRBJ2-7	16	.	CASSGWAGRRRYEQYF	TGTGCCAGCAGTGGGTGGGCCGGACGGCGACGCTACGAGCAGTACTTC
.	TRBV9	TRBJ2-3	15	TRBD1	CASSPGTVSTDTQYF	TGTGCCAGCAGTCCCGGGACAGTTAGCACAGATACGCAGTATTTT
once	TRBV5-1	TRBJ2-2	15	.	CASHTGRVNTGELFF	TGCGCCAGCCATACCGGGAGAGTGAACACCGGGGAGCTGTTTTTT
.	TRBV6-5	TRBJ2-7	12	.	CASTTDGYEQYF	TGTGCCAGCACGACGGACGGCTACGAGCAGTACTTC